Each of the 5 T cell receptor beta chains below was sequenced from the same sample in a study of OX40 agonist ivuxolimab in advanced cancers. This table comes from immunoSEQ multiplex PCR, and its TCRdb copy is limited to in-frame clones, with some not included. Among about 18,000 clones listed, about two thirds were seen once. Material: CD4+ or CD8+ T cells sorted from blood, obtained in a trial of the OX40 agonist ivuxolimab. The origin of the receptors is an adult with an advanced solid tumor such as melanoma, head and neck, liver or kidney cancer.

The CDR3 DNA follows: TGCGCCAGCAGCCAAGCAGGGGGAGCCTACGAGCAGTACTTC. This encodes CASSQAGGAYEQYF. The chain is built from TRBV4-1 and TRBJ2-7; 7 bases agree with TRBD1. The CDR3 is 14 amino acids. After removal of 1 base from V and 2 bases from J, the junction contained 2 bases not matched to a gene. Germline CDR1 reads MGHRA; CDR2 reads YSYEKL.

The chain joins TRBV5-4 to TRBJ2-2; 9 bases match TRBD1. Germline CDR1 and CDR2: SGHNT and YYREEE (reference sequence). This CDR3 is built from 17 residues. With 4 bases clipped from V and 3 bases from J, the junction kept 10 bases outside the gene matches. CDR3 in amino acids: CASSPGLGQGDTGELFF. The CDR3 DNA sequence: TGTGCCAGCAGCCCGGGGTTGGGACAGGGTGACACCGGGGAGCTGTTTTTT.

The chain carries TRBV19 and TRBJ1-1; 10 bases align to TRBD1. The CDR3 contains 13 residues. Germline assignment: CDR1 LNHDA and CDR2 SQIVND (reference sequence). V trimming: 7 bases; J trimming: 5 bases; junction bases outside the gene matches: 4. The CDR3 sequence is CASKDRGLTEAFF. The CDR3 coding sequence is TGTGCCAGTAAGGACAGGGGGTTAACTGAAGCTTTCTTT.

The chain employs TRBV2 and TRBJ2-5, with D possibly TRBD2 on 5 matching bases. The germline gives CDR1 SNHLY, CDR2 FYNNEI. The V end was cut by 6 bases, the J end by 5 bases, with 19 bases between. This CDR3 is 15 amino acids long. CDR3 in amino acids: CASRSLLEGLETQYF. Written as DNA, the CDR3 is TGTGCCAGCAGATCTCTACTTGAGGGCCTCGAGACCCAGTACTTC.

This rearrangement joins TRBV7-9 to TRBJ1-4; D is ambiguous. Germline CDR1 and CDR2: SEHNR and FQNEAQ (reference sequence). Trimming left V 0 bases short and J 5 bases short, with 16 bases between. The CDR3 extends over 17 amino acids. CDR3 sequence: CASSLAVGGSENEKLFF. CDR3 DNA sequence: TGTGCCAGCAGCTTAGCGGTAGGCGGCAGTGAGAATGAAAAACTGTTTTTT. Variable domain in full (rest from reference TRBV7-9 and TRBJ1-4): DTGVSQNPRHKITKRGQNVTFRCDPISEHNRLYWYRQTLGQGPEFLTYFQNEAQLEKSRLLSDRFSAERPKGSFSTLEIQRTEQGDSAMYLCASSLAVGGSENEKLFFGSGTQLSVL.